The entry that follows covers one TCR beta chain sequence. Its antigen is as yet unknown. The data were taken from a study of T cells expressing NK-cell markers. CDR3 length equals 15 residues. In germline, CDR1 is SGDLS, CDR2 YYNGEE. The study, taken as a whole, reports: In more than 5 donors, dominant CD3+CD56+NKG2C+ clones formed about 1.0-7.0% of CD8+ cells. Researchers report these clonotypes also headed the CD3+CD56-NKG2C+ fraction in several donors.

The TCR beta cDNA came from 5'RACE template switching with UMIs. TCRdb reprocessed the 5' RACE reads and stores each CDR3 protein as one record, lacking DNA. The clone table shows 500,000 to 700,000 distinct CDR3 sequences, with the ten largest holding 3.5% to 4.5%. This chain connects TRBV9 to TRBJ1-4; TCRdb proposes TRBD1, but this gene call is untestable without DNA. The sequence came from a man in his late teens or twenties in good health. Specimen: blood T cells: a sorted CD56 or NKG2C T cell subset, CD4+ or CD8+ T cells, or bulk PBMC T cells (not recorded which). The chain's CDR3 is CASSTTGTSNEKLFF. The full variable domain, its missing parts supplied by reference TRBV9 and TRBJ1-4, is DSGVTQTPKHLITATGQRVTLRCSPRSGDLSVYWYQQSLDQGLQFLIQYYNGEERAKGNILERFSAQQFPDLHSELNLSSLELGDSALYFCASSTTGTSNEKLFFGSGTQLSVL.